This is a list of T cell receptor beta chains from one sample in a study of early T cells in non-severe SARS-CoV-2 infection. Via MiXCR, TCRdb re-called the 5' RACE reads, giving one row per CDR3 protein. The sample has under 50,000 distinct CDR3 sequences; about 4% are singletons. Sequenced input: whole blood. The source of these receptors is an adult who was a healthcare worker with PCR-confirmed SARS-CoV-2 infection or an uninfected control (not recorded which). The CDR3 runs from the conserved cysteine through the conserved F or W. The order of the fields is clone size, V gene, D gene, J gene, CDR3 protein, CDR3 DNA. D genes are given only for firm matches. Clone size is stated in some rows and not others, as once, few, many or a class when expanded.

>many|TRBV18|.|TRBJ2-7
CASSPGRVGYEQYF
TGTGCCAGCTCACCGGGCAGGGTAGGTTACGAGCAGTACTTC
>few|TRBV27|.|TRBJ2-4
CASSLIGGGNIQYF
TGTGCCAGCAGTTTAATAGGGGGTGGAAACATTCAGTACTTC
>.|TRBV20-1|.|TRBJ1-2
CSGGRSYGYTF
TGCAGTGGGGGGCGCAGCTATGGCTACACCTTC
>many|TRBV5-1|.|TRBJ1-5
CASSPVLLGAHGSNQPQHF
TGCGCCAGCAGCCCGGTTTTACTGGGGGCCCACGGAAGCAATCAGCCCCAGCATTTT
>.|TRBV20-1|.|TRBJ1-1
CSADPHGFSTEAFF
TGCAGTGCTGACCCCCACGGTTTTTCTACTGAAGCTTTCTTT
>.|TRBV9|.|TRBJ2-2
CASSVDGGYSPGELFF
TGTGCCAGCAGCGTAGACGGAGGGTACAGTCCCGGGGAGCTGTTTTTT
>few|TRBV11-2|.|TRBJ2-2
CASSLGANTGELFF
TGTGCCAGCAGCTTAGGGGCGAACACCGGGGAGCTGTTTTTT
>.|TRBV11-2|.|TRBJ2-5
CASSLQAPTQYF
TGTGCCAGCAGCTTACAGGCCCCTACCCAGTACTTC
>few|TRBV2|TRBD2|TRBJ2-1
CASTLGLAGDEQFF
TGTGCCAGCACCCTTGGACTAGCTGGCGATGAGCAGTTCTTC
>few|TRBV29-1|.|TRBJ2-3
CSAEGGRIDTQYF
TGCAGCGCCGAGGGGGGGCGCATAGATACGCAGTATTTT
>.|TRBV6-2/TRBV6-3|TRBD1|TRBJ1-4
CASSPRTGEEKLFF
TGTGCCAGCAGTCCCCGGACAGGGGAAGAAAAACTGTTTTTT
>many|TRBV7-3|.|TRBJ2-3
CASAPGTSTDTQYF
TGTGCCAGCGCCCCAGGGACTAGCACAGATACGCAGTATTTT
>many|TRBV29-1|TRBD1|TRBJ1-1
CSTAGTVNTEAFF
TGCAGCACGGCGGGGACAGTGAACACTGAAGCTTTCTTT
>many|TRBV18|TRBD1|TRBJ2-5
CASSSGTGEETQYF
TGTGCCAGCTCATCGGGGACAGGGGAAGAGACCCAGTACTTC
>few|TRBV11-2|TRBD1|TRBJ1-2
CASSPGQGARGYTF
TGTGCCAGCAGCCCAGGACAGGGGGCGCGGGGCTACACCTTC
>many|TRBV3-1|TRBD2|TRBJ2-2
CASSQEALAGGINTGELFF
TGTGCCAGCAGCCAAGAGGCCCTAGCGGGAGGGATAAACACCGGGGAGCTGTTTTTT
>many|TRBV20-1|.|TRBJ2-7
CSASGTSSYEQYF
TGCAGTGCTAGTGGGACTTCCTCCTACGAGCAGTACTTC
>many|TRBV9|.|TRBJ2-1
CASSFSLGGLYNEQFF
TGTGCCAGCAGTTTCAGCCTCGGGGGACTCTACAATGAGCAGTTCTTC
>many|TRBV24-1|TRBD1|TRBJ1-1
CATRSTGGTEAFF
TGTGCCACCAGATCGACAGGGGGAACTGAAGCTTTCTTT
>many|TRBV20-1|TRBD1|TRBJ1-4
CSARDRGTGGPRKLFF
TGCAGTGCTAGAGATCGCGGGACAGGGGGTCCTCGAAAACTGTTTTTT
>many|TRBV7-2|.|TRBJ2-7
CASSQGLYYEQYF
TGTGCCAGCAGCCAGGGACTGTACTACGAGCAGTACTTC
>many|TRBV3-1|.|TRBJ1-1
CASMRGLNTEAFF
TGTGCCAGCATGCGGGGACTGAACACTGAAGCTTTCTTT
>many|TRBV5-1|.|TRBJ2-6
CASSLTGNSGANVLTF
TGCGCCAGCAGCTTGACAGGCAACTCTGGGGCCAACGTCCTGACTTTC
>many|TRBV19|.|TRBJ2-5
CASTMTGFEETQYF
TGTGCCAGTACCATGACGGGATTTGAAGAGACCCAGTACTTC
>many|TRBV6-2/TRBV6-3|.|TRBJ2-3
CASRPLAASTDTQYF
TGTGCCAGCAGGCCGCTAGCAGCTAGCACAGATACGCAGTATTTT
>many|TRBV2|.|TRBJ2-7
CASSVGTAGRRNEQYF
TGTGCCAGCAGTGTGGGGACAGCCGGGAGGCGGAACGAGCAGTACTTC
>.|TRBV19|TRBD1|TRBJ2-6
CASSKGQPVYGANVLTF
TGTGCCAGTAGTAAGGGACAGCCAGTTTACGGGGCCAACGTCCTGACTTTC
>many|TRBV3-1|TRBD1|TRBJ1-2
CASSPPRTGDHGYTF
TGTGCCAGCAGCCCCCCCCGGACAGGGGATCATGGCTACACCTTC
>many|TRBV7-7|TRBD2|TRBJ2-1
CASSLDSGDYNEQFF
TGTGCCAGCAGCTTAGATAGCGGGGATTACAATGAGCAGTTCTTC
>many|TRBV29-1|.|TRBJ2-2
CSATSFTGELFF
TGCAGCGCAACTAGCTTCACCGGGGAGCTGTTTTTT
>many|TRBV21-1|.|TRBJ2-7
CASSKEAGNYEQYF
TGTGCCAGCAGCAAAGAGGCAGGGAACTACGAGCAGTACTTC
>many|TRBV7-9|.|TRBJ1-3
CASSLGTPSGNTIYF
TGTGCCAGCAGCTTAGGCACTCCTTCTGGAAACACCATATATTTT
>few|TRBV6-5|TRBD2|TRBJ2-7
CASSPLAGTGGYEQYF
TGTGCCAGCAGTCCCCTCGCTGGGACGGGGGGATACGAGCAGTACTTC
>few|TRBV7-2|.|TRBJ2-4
CASSFGFRGSGNIQYF
TGTGCCAGCAGCTTTGGGTTCCGGGGGAGTGGAAACATTCAGTACTTC
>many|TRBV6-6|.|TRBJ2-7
CACGLRLYEQYF
TGTGCCTGCGGGCTTCGGTTGTACGAGCAGTACTTC
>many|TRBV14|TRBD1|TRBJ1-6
CASSPWDSFEAPLHF
TGTGCCAGCAGCCCCTGGGACAGTTTCGAGGCACCCCTCCACTTT
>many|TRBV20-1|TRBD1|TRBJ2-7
CSAPSPGQGTYEQYF
TGCAGTGCTCCCAGTCCGGGACAGGGAACCTACGAGCAGTACTTC
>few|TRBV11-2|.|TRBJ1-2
CASSPAPDSPYGYTF
TGTGCCAGCAGCCCCGCCCCCGACAGTCCCTATGGCTACACCTTC
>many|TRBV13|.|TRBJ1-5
CASSLGRGQPQHF
TGTGCCAGCAGCTTGGGCAGGGGACAGCCCCAGCATTTT
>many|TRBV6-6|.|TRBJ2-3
CASSYQSPSADTQYF
TGTGCCAGCAGTTACCAGTCCCCGAGCGCGGATACGCAGTATTTT
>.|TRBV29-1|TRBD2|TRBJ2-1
CSVEEALPSGNYNEQFF
TGCAGCGTTGAAGAAGCCCTACCTAGCGGGAACTACAATGAGCAGTTCTTC
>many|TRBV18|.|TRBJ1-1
CASSPPSRTSGGDTEAFF
TGTGCCAGCTCACCTCCCAGCAGGACCTCCGGCGGGGACACTGAAGCTTTCTTT